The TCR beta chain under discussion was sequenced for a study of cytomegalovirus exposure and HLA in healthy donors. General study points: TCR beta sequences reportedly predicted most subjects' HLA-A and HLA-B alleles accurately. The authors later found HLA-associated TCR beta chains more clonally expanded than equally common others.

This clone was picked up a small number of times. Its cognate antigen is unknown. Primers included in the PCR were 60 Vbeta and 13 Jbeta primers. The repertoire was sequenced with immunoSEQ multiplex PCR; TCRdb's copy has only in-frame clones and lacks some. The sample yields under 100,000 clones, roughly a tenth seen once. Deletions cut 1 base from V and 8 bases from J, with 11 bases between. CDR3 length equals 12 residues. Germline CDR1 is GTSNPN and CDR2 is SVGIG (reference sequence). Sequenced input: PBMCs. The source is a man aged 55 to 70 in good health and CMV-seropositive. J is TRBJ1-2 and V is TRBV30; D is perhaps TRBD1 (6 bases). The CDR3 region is CAWSEAGAGYTF. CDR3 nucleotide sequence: TGTGCCTGGAGTGAAGCAGGGGCCGGCTACACCTTC. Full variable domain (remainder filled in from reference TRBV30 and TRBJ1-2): SQTIHQWPATLVQPVGSPLSLECTVEGTSNPNLYWYRQAAGRGLQLLFYSVGIGQISSEVPQNLSASRPQDRQFILSSKKLLLSDSGFYLCAWSEAGAGYTFGSGTRLTVV.